These 8 T cell receptor beta chains share one sample of origin, sequenced in a study of blood T cell repertoires in COVID-19. Using immunoSEQ multiplex PCR, the repertoire was profiled, and TCRdb retains in-frame clones only, with some absent. There are 300,000 to 400,000 clones in the sample; 70% to 90% occur only once, and 1.5% to 2% lies in the top ten. Sequences were obtained from peripheral blood. All receptors derive from a woman younger than 45 with COVID-19, enrolled during active disease.

The chain links TRBV5-1 to TRBJ1-3, with 8 bases fitting TRBD1. The germline V gene encodes CDR1 SGHRS and CDR2 YFSETQ. Unmatched junction bases numbered 9, after V lost 0 bases and J lost 4 bases. The CDR3 has 17 amino acids. The CDR3 here is CASSLELPGGSGNTIYF. The CDR3 DNA sequence: TGCGCCAGCAGCTTGGAGCTCCCAGGGGGCTCCGGAAACACCATATATTTT. The full variable domain, rest sourced from reference TRBV5-1 and TRBJ1-3, is KAGVTQTPRYLIKTRGQQVTLSCSPISGHRSVSWYQQTPGQGLQFLFEYFSETQRNKGNFPGRFSGRQFSNSRSEMNVSTLELGDSALYLCASSLELPGGSGNTIYFGEGSWLTVV.

CDR3 sequence: CASSLLAGEGDTQYF. CDR3 DNA: TGTGCCAGCAGCCTGCTAGCGGGGGAGGGAGATACGCAGTATTTT. This rearrangement joins TRBV7-3 to TRBJ2-3; the match to TRBD2 covers 10 bases. Germline V CDR1 and CDR2: SGHTA, FQGTGA. The CDR3 is 15 residues long. J lost 5 bases, V lost 5 bases, and 7 bases had no gene match.

This clone was counted a single time. The V gene is TRBV5-3, the J gene TRBJ1-6; 12 positions match TRBD1. TRBV5-3 carries the ORF label, with uncertain function. The CDR3 runs 19 residues. V trimming: 5 bases; J trimming: 7 bases; junction bases outside the gene matches: 16. As DNA, the CDR3 is TGTGCCAGAAGGCATTGGGACAGGGGGCTTGTTCACGGGAATTCACCCCTCCACTTT. It specifies CARRHWDRGLVHGNSPLHF.

V is TRBV2 and J is TRBJ2-3; 11 bases align to TRBD2. Germline V gene data show CDR1 as SNHLY and CDR2 as FYNNEI. The length of the CDR3 is 15 residues. The ends lost 7 bases at V and 3 bases at J; junction bases unmatched: 6. CDR3 DNA sequence: TGTGCCAGCAATAGACTAGCGGGGTTAACAGATACGCAGTATTTT. This encodes CASNRLAGLTDTQYF.

The chain is built from TRBV4-1 and TRBJ1-5; the D is unclear. V was shortened by 4 bases and J by 6 bases, with 16 bases between the two germline ends. Germline V gives CDR1 MGHRA, CDR2 YSYEKL. The CDR3 is 15 residues long. CDR3 DNA: TGCGCCAGCAGCCTAGACATGCGATCCACTCAGCCCCAGCATTTT. Its translation is CASSLDMRSTQPQHF.

The chain joins TRBV27 to TRBJ2-3; possibly TRBD1 for D (6 bases). Trimming removed 6 bases from V and 3 bases from J, with 22 bases in between. The CDR3 consists of 17 residues. CDR1 is MNHEY, CDR2 SMNVEV, per germline (reference sequence). The CDR3 nucleotides are TGTGCCAGCAGAACGCTGGGGGTACAGGGACCTACAGATACGCAGTATTTT. It translates to CASRTLGVQGPTDTQYF.

V is TRBV18 and J is TRBJ2-7, with a tentative D call TRBD2 (6 bases). CDR1 and CDR2 from the germline V gene are KGHSH and LQKENI. The CDR3 spans 13 residues. Trimming stripped 2 bases from V and 6 bases from J, with 11 bases between. CDR3 sequence reads: CASSPGTDGEQYF. The CDR3 DNA is TGTGCCAGCTCACCAGGGACTGATGGCGAGCAGTACTTC.

This chain joins TRBV27 and TRBJ1-4; TRBD1 matches at 7 bases. V was clipped by 2 bases and J by 8 bases; unmatched bases: 5. The CDR3 is made up of 14 amino acids. The V gene's germline CDR1 is MNHEY and CDR2 SMNVEV (reference sequence). In DNA form, the CDR3 reads TGTGCCAGCAGTTTACAGGGCAGGGGGGAAAAACTGTTTTTT. It codes for CASSLQGRGEKLFF.